One and the same sample provided the 19 T cell receptor beta chains below, sequenced in a study of blood T cell repertoires in COVID-19. Assay: immunoSEQ multiplex PCR; the TCRdb copy retains only in-frame clones and omits some. The sample carries roughly 440,000 clones, around 88% recorded once. What was sequenced was peripheral blood. Every receptor here comes from a woman in her 50s with COVID-19, enrolled during active disease.

Here the CDR3 DNA reads TGTGCCTGGAGTGTGGGACAGGGAGACTATGGCTACACCTTC. Protein: CAWSVGQGDYGYTF. The chain uses TRBV30 and TRBJ1-2; 9 bases are shared with TRBD1. J gave up 3 bases and V 0 bases, and 2 bases lay outside the gene matches. The germline CDR1 and CDR2 sequences are GTSNPN and SVGIG (reference sequence). The CDR3 covers 14 residues.

This clone has only a few counts. The chain joins TRBV10-3 to TRBJ1-6; no firm D call. The germline CDR1 and CDR2 sequences are ENHRY and SYGVKD. Trimming removed 7 bases from V and 0 bases from J, with 13 bases in between. The CDR3 spans 16 residues. This chain's CDR3 is CAIKSTESSYNSPLHF. The CDR3 bases are TGTGCCATCAAAAGTACGGAGAGCTCCTATAATTCACCCCTCCACTTT.

Written as DNA, the CDR3 is TGTGCCAGCAGCTTAATGTGGGCCCGGGGGGGTCGTGGCTACACCTTC. This sequence encodes CASSLMWARGGRGYTF. The chain combines TRBV7-8 with TRBJ1-2, with TRBD1 as a possible D gene (5 bases). V lost 2 bases, J lost 7 bases, and 20 bases lay in between. The V gene's germline CDR1 is SGHVS and CDR2 FQNEAQ. The CDR3 spans 16 residues.

The CDR3 DNA follows: TGTGCCAGCAGTCTCCCCTCGGGAGGCTACGAGCAGTACTTC. Its protein is CASSLPSGGYEQYF. This chain joins TRBV28 and TRBJ2-7; 7 positions agree with TRBD2. The CDR3 is made up of 14 amino acids. V shed 5 bases and J 3 bases; nucleotides not matched to a gene: 7. Germline-derived CDR1 and CDR2 are MDHEN and SYDVKM.

This chain links TRBV2 with TRBJ1-5, with D possibly matching TRBD1 (6 bases). This CDR3 spans 13 amino acids. The ends were cut back, 5 bases at V and 7 bases at J, with 12 bases in the middle. Germline V gene data show CDR1 as SNHLY and CDR2 as FYNNEI. The CDR3: CASSQQGLQPQHF. In nucleotides, the CDR3 is TGTGCCAGCAGTCAACAGGGCTTGCAGCCCCAGCATTTT.

The CDR3 loop is CASSQDPGGRTGELFF. The CDR3, as DNA: TGCGCCAGCAGCCAAGATCCCGGAGGAAGAACCGGGGAGCTGTTTTTT. The chain links TRBV4-1 to TRBJ2-2; D is perhaps TRBD2 (5 bases). Germline CDR1 and CDR2: MGHRA and YSYEKL. The CDR3 extends over 16 amino acids. V was cut by 0 bases and J by 5 bases, with 13 bases left in between.

The chain joins TRBV2 to TRBJ2-1, with 8 positions matching TRBD2. The V gene end was trimmed by 6 bases and the J gene end by 4 bases; junction bases not matched to a gene: 11. Germline values: CDR1 SNHLY, CDR2 FYNNEI. The CDR3 is made up of 16 amino acids. The DNA for the CDR3 is TGTGCCAGCAGCGCTTCGGCGGGGGGAGGTTACAATGAGCAGTTCTTC. This sequence encodes CASSASAGGGYNEQFF.

The chain couples TRBV5-8 to TRBJ2-1, with 7 bases fitting TRBD2. V lost 1 base to trimming and J lost 7 bases; unmatched junction nucleotides: 2. The CDR3 sequence is 13 residues long. CDR1 is SGHTS, CDR2 YDEGEE, per germline. The chain's CDR3 is CASSLHGGNEQFF. In DNA, the CDR3 is TGTGCCAGCAGCTTGCACGGGGGGAATGAGCAGTTCTTC. The whole variable domain, remainder taken from reference TRBV5-8 and TRBJ2-1, is EAGVTQSPTHLIKTRGQQATLRCSPISGHTSVYWYQQALGLGLQFLLWYDEGEERNRGNFPPRFSGRQFPNYSSELNVNALELEDSALYLCASSLHGGNEQFFGPGTRLTVL.

The chain is built from TRBV10-3 and TRBJ2-1, with D maybe TRBD2 (5 bases). The germline V gene encodes CDR1 ENHRY and CDR2 SYGVKD. The CDR3 is 13 residues long. V was shortened by 9 bases and J by 1 base, with 10 bases between the two germline ends. In DNA form, the CDR3 reads TGTGCCATGTCGGGCGGGTCCTACAATGAGCAGTTCTTC. This translates into CAMSGGSYNEQFF.

In this sample, this clone turned up a few times. V and J are TRBV7-8 and TRBJ2-5, with a possible D match to TRBD1 (6 bases). The V gene's germline CDR1 is SGHVS and CDR2 FQNEAQ. The V end was cut by 3 bases, the J end by 5 bases, with 13 bases between. This CDR3 contains 14 residues. CDR3 DNA: TGTGCCAGCAGCTTGACAGGCATCGTGGAGACCCAGTACTTC. It translates to CASSLTGIVETQYF.

This chain joins TRBV20-1 and TRBJ2-1; the D gene is possibly TRBD2 (6 bases). Trimming cost V 6 bases and J 10 bases, with 13 bases left between them. Looked up from germline, CDR1 is DFQATT and CDR2 is SNEGSKA (reference sequence). This CDR3 spans 11 amino acids. CDR3 sequence (DNA): TGCAGTGCCCCGAGGAGGGGCGAGCAGTTCTTC. Translated: CSAPRRGEQFF.

In its sample, this clone was seen a few times. The gene calls are TRBV5-4 and TRBJ2-2, with 8 nucleotides matching TRBD2. The CDR3 sequence is 18 residues long. Germline CDR1 is SGHNT and CDR2 is YYREEE (reference sequence). J was trimmed by 2 bases and V by 0 bases; bases with no gene match: 9. The CDR3 DNA follows: TGTGCCAGCAGCTTGGGGCGGGGGGTCTCACGAAACACCGGGGAGCTGTTTTTT. Translating gives CASSLGRGVSRNTGELFF.

The chain carries TRBV30 and TRBJ1-4; TRBD1 aligns across 8 bases. Germline V gives CDR1 GTSNPN, CDR2 SVGIG (reference sequence). The V gene end was trimmed by 0 bases and the J gene end by 5 bases; junction bases not matched to a gene: 5. The CDR3 consists of 15 residues. The CDR3 DNA follows: TGTGCCTGGAGTGTAGGTACAGGGGGAAATGAAAAACTGTTTTTT. Translation: CAWSVGTGGNEKLFF.

V gene TRBV18 combines with J gene TRBJ2-7; maybe TRBD2 (6 bases). Germline V CDR1 and CDR2: KGHSH, LQKENI. This CDR3 has 14 residues. V was shortened by 3 bases and J by 5 bases, with 14 bases between the two germline ends. This chain's CDR3 is CASSPGLSTDEQYF. The CDR3, as DNA: TGTGCCAGCTCACCCGGACTATCTACCGACGAGCAGTACTTC.

A note on this clone: Other nucleotide sequences from this sample produce the same CDR3. J is TRBJ1-1 and V is TRBV7-9; weak D call: TRBD1 (5 bases). V gave up 2 bases and J gave up 3 bases, with 7 bases separating them. This CDR3 has 13 residues. Germline V gene sequence: CDR1 SEHNR, CDR2 FQNEAQ (reference sequence). The CDR3: CASSLRGDTEAFF. CDR3 nucleotide sequence: TGTGCCAGCAGCTTACGGGGGGACACTGAAGCTTTCTTT.

This chain connects TRBV5-6 to TRBJ1-3; D perhaps matches TRBD1 (5 bases). The CDR3 consists of 13 residues. From germline, CDR1 is SGHDT and CDR2 YYEEEE. Trimming removed 2 bases from V and 4 bases from J, with 7 bases in between. CDR3 sequence reads: CASSFGAGNTIYF. CDR3 DNA sequence: TGTGCCAGCAGCTTTGGGGCCGGAAACACCATATATTTT.

This clone was counted a single time. The chain employs TRBV19 and TRBJ2-7; D is uncertain. From germline, CDR1 is LNHDA and CDR2 SQIVND (reference sequence). The germline V and J ends were trimmed by 5 bases and 1 base, with 12 bases remaining between them. This CDR3 is 14 amino acids long. CDR3 coding DNA: TGTGCCAGTAGTGTTGGAGCGCCGTCCTACGAGCAGTACTTC. It is translated as CASSVGAPSYEQYF.

The chain is built from TRBV30 and TRBJ1-1, with D possibly being TRBD1 (5 bases). V was pared by 5 bases and J by 11 bases, with 15 bases between. The V gene's germline CDR1 is GTSNPN and CDR2 SVGIG (reference sequence). The CDR3 runs to 11 residues. CDR3 sequence (DNA): TGTGCCTGGGGGGGGACGGCCGACGCTTTCTTT. Its translation is CAWGGTADAFF.

This clone has a single count. The junction does not match germline at one end; this may be a read error. The chain has TRBV12-3 or TRBV12-4 and TRBJ2-7, with a tentative D call TRBD1 (5 bases). This CDR3 has 11 amino acids. The chain's CDR3 is CASSLGGQPDF. The CDR3 bases are TGTGCCAGCAGTTTAGGGGGCCAGCCCGACTTC.